A selection of T cell receptor beta chains follows, all from one sample in a study of blood T cell repertoires in COVID-19. Some clones are missing from TCRdb's copy, which holds only in-frame ones; the method was immunoSEQ multiplex PCR. The repertoire consists of roughly 80,000 clones, with about 87% occurring once and the leading ten covering around 7.2%. Sequencing input: peripheral blood. The source of these receptors is a woman of 80 years or more with acute or convalescent COVID-19. Each CDR3 is given with its conserved first and last residue. D genes are given only for firm matches. Rows may omit the clone size; those that give it use once, few, many or a size class.

clone_size,d_call,j_call,v_call,cdr3_aa,cdr3_nt
-,-,TRBJ2-7,TRBV5-5,CASSFLSRRWEQYF,TGTGCCAGCAGCTTCTTGTCAAGGAGGTGGGAGCAGTACTTC
-,-,TRBJ1-2,TRBV10-3,CAISESDSDYYGYTF,TGTGCCATCAGTGAGTCGGACAGTGACTACTATGGCTACACCTTC
-,-,TRBJ1-1,TRBV6-2/TRBV6-3,CASSPRSGVWSTEAFF,TGTGCCAGCAGTCCCCGAAGCGGCGTATGGAGCACTGAAGCTTTCTTT
-,TRBD2,TRBJ2-1,TRBV12-3/TRBV12-4,CASMAGDDNEQFF,TGTGCCAGCATGGCGGGAGACGACAATGAGCAGTTCTTC
once,TRBD1,TRBJ1-2,TRBV2,CASSNPGQLYGYTF,TGTGCCAGCAGTAACCCGGGACAGCTCTATGGCTACACCTTC
-,-,TRBJ1-1,TRBV2,CASSEAIDRGNTEAFF,TGTGCCAGCAGTGAAGCAATAGACAGAGGGAACACTGAAGCTTTCTTT
-,-,TRBJ1-6,TRBV7-9,CASSSLAGSPLHF,TGTGCCAGCAGCTCGCTAGCGGGTTCACCCCTCCACTTT
-,-,TRBJ2-2,TRBV5-1,CASSLDRVNTGELFF,TGCGCCAGCAGCTTGGACAGGGTGAACACCGGGGAGCTGTTTTTT
-,TRBD2,TRBJ2-2,TRBV5-1,CASSQTSGGATGELFF,TGCGCCAGCAGCCAGACTAGCGGGGGGGCCACCGGGGAGCTGTTTTTT
-,-,TRBJ1-2,TRBV5-1,CASSTGHDVRYGYTF,TGCGCCAGCAGCACGGGACACGACGTCCGGTATGGCTACACCTTC
-,TRBD1,TRBJ1-1,TRBV15,CATSRERQGREAFF,TGTGCCACCAGCAGAGAACGACAGGGGCGAGAAGCTTTCTTT
-,TRBD1,TRBJ1-2,TRBV30,CAWRPPGQGAGGYTF,TGTGCCTGGAGGCCTCCGGGACAGGGGGCTGGTGGCTACACCTTC
once,-,TRBJ2-2,TRBV28,CATREWPGDTGELFF,TGTGCCACCAGGGAATGGCCAGGGGACACCGGGGAGCTGTTTTTT
-,-,TRBJ1-4,TRBV4-2,CASSPRPGKDEKLFF,TGTGCCAGCAGCCCCAGGCCAGGGAAGGATGAAAAACTGTTTTTT
-,TRBD1,TRBJ2-5,TRBV30,CAWGQGSRETQYF,TGTGCCTGGGGACAGGGGAGTCGAGAGACCCAGTACTTC
-,-,TRBJ1-2,TRBV19,CASSAGVGGYTF,TGTGCCAGTAGTGCGGGAGTGGGGGGCTACACCTTC
-,-,TRBJ2-7,TRBV19,CASSIKADHWSPYEQYF,TGTGCCAGTAGTATCAAGGCCGATCATTGGAGCCCCTACGAGCAGTACTTC
-,TRBD1,TRBJ2-3,TRBV19,CASTAGQAVTDTQYF,TGTGCCAGTACCGCGGGACAGGCAGTCACAGATACGCAGTATTTT
-,-,TRBJ2-7,TRBV6-5,CASSYSPWGGDEQYF,TGTGCCAGCAGTTACTCCCCTTGGGGGGGCGACGAGCAGTACTTC
-,TRBD1,TRBJ1-2,TRBV6-2/TRBV6-3,CASIPSGGRSAYGYTF,TGTGCCAGCATCCCGTCAGGGGGCCGATCTGCTTATGGCTACACCTTC
-,-,TRBJ1-2,TRBV6-5,CASSAGVSGYTF,TGTGCCAGCAGCGCAGGGGTCAGTGGCTACACCTTC
-,TRBD1,TRBJ2-7,TRBV7-2,CASSYPRDRGYEQYF,TGTGCCAGCAGCTACCCCCGGGACAGGGGTTACGAGCAGTACTTC
-,TRBD1,TRBJ1-6,TRBV7-9,CASREGTGGLFQSPLHF,TGTGCCAGCAGGGAAGGGACAGGGGGGTTGTTCCAGTCACCCCTCCACTTT
-,-,TRBJ1-1,TRBV19,CASSIMGRGGSTEAFF,TGTGCCAGTAGTATAATGGGTCGGGGGGGGAGCACTGAAGCTTTCTTT
-,-,TRBJ2-1,TRBV6-5,CASSRGYNEQFF,TGTGCCAGCAGCCGGGGTTACAATGAGCAGTTCTTC
once,-,TRBJ2-3,TRBV7-8,CASSRGADTQYF,TGTGCCAGCAGCCGTGGAGCAGATACGCAGTATTTT
-,TRBD1,TRBJ1-1,TRBV7-2,CASSPLGQANTEAFF,TGTGCCAGCAGCCCCCTCGGACAGGCGAACACTGAAGCTTTCTTT
-,-,TRBJ2-6,TRBV10-1,CASRNKDRLLSSGANVLTF,TGCGCCAGCCGAAACAAAGACAGGCTCCTGAGCTCTGGGGCCAACGTCCTGACTTTC
-,-,TRBJ1-1,TRBV29-1,CSVSGARKSEAFF,TGCAGCGTTAGCGGGGCTCGGAAAAGTGAAGCTTTCTTT
-,-,TRBJ1-1,TRBV5-1,CASSPGLGGTEAFF,TGCGCCAGCAGCCCCGGCCTTGGAGGCACTGAAGCTTTCTTT
once,TRBD2,TRBJ2-3,TRBV11-3,CASSSRRGLAGGRVDTQYF,TGTGCCAGCAGCTCAAGACGGGGACTAGCGGGGGGGCGTGTAGATACGCAGTATTTT
many,-,TRBJ2-1,TRBV7-2,CASSLSHGNEQFF,TGTGCCAGCAGCTTATCCCACGGCAATGAGCAGTTCTTC
-,-,TRBJ1-6,TRBV7-9,CASSAGTRNSYKNSPLHF,TGTGCCAGCAGCGCCGGGACAAGGAATTCCTATAAGAATTCACCCCTCCACTTT